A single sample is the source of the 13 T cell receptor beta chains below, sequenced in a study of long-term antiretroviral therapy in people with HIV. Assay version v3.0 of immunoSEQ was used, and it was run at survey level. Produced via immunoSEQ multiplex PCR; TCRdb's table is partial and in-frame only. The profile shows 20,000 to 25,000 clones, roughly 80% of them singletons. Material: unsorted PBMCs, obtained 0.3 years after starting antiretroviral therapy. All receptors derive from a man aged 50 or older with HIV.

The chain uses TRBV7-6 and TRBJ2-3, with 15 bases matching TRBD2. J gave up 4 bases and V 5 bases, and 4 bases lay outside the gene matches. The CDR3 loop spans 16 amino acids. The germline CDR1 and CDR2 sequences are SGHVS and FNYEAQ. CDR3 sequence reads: CASSIGLAGGSDTQYF. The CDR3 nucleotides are TGTGCCAGCAGCATCGGACTAGCGGGAGGGTCAGATACGCAGTATTTT.

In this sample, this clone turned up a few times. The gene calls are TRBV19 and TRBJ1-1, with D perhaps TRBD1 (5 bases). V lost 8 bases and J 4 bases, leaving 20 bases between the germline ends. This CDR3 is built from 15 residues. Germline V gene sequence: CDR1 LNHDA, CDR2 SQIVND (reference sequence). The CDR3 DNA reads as TGTGCCAGTGTGATGCCAAGCAGGGCAGGCACTGAAGCTTTCTTT. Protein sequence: CASVMPSRAGTEAFF.

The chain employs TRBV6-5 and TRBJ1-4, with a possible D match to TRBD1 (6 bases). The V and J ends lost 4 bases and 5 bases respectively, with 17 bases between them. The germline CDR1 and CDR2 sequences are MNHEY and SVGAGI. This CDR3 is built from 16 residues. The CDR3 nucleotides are TGTGCCAGCAGTTCTGAACGGACAGACCTAAATGAAAAACTGTTTTTT. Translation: CASSSERTDLNEKLFF.

The CDR3 bases are TGTGCCAGCAGCCAACCTACGAGGGGCCGTGAAGCTTTCTTT. This sequence encodes CASSQPTRGREAFF. The gene calls are TRBV28 and TRBJ1-1, with D possibly being TRBD1 (5 bases). With 6 bases removed from V and 7 bases from J, the gap between germline ends came to 18 bases. Germline loops: CDR1 MDHEN, CDR2 SYDVKM. The CDR3 sequence is 14 residues long.

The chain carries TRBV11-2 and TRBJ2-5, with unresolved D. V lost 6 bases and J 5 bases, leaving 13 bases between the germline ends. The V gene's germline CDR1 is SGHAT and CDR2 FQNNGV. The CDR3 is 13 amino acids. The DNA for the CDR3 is TGTGCCAGCAGTGATGGCTCGGACGAGACCCAGTACTTC. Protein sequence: CASSDGSDETQYF.

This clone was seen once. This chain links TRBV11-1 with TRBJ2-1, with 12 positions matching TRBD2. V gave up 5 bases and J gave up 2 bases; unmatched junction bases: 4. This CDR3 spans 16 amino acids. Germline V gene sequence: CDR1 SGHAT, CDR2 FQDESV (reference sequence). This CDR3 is CASSPRTSGAYNEQFF. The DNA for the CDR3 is TGTGCCAGCAGCCCCCGGACTAGCGGGGCCTACAATGAGCAGTTCTTC. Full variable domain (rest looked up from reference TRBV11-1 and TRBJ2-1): EAEVAQSPRYKITEKSQAVAFWCDPISGHATLYWYRQILGQGPELLVQFQDESVVDDSQLPKDRFSAERLKGVDSTLKIQPAELGDSAMYLCASSPRTSGAYNEQFFGPGTRLTVL.

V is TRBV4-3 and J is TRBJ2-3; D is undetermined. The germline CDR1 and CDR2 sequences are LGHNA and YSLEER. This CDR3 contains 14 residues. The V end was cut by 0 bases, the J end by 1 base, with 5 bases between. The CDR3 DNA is TGCGCCAGCAGCCAAGACCAGGGCACAGATACGCAGTATTTT. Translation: CASSQDQGTDTQYF.

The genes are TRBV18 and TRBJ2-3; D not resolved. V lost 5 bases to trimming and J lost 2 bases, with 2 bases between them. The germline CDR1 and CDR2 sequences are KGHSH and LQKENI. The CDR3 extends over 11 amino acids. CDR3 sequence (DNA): TGTGCCAGCTCATCCACAGATACGCAGTATTTT. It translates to CASSSTDTQYF.

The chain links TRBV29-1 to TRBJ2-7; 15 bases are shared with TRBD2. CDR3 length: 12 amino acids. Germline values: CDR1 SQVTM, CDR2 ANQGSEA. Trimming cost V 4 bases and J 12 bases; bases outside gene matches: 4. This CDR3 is CSVGTSGRALYF. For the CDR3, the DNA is TGCAGCGTTGGGACTAGCGGGAGGGCCCTGTACTTC.

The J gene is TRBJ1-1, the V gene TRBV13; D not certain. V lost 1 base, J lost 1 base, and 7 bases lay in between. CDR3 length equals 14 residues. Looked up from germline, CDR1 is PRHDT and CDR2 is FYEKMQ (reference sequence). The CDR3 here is CASSLEGQNTEAFF. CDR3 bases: TGTGCCAGCAGCTTAGAGGGCCAGAACACTGAAGCTTTCTTT. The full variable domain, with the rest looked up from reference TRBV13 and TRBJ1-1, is AAGVIQSPRHLIKEKRETATLKCYPIPRHDTVYWYQQGPGQDPQFLISFYEKMQSDKGSIPDRFSAQQFSDYHSELNMSSLELGDSALYFCASSLEGQNTEAFFGQGTRLTVV.

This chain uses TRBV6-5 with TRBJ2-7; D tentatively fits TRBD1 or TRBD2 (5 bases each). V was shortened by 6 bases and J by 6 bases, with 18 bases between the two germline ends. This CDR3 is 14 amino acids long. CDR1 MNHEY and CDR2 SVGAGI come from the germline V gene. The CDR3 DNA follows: TGTGCCAGCAGCCCTCTCGAAGGGACGGGCGAGCAGTACTTC. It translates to CASSPLEGTGEQYF.

The DNA of the CDR3 is TGTGCCAGCAGTCTCAACTACGAGCAGTACTTC. Encoded protein: CASSLNYEQYF. This rearrangement joins TRBV7-9 to TRBJ2-7; unclear D gene. Germline loops: CDR1 SEHNR, CDR2 FQNEAQ (reference sequence). V was clipped by 6 bases and J by 3 bases, with 6 bases between them. The length of the CDR3 is 11 residues.

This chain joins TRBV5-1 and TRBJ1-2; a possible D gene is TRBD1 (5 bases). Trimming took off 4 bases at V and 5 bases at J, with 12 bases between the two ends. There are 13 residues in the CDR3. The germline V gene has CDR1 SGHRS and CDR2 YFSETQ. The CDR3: CASSPGRNYGYTF. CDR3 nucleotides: TGCGCCAGCAGCCCGGGACGGAATTATGGCTACACCTTC. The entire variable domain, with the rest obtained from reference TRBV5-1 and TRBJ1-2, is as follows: KAGVTQTPRYLIKTRGQQVTLSCSPISGHRSVSWYQQTPGQGLQFLFEYFSETQRNKGNFPGRFSGRQFSNSRSEMNVSTLELGDSALYLCASSPGRNYGYTFGSGTRLTVV.